The rows below give T cell receptor beta chains drawn from one sample of a study of shared T cell receptors in the human thymus. The assay was immunoSEQ multiplex PCR, and TCRdb's table has in-frame clones only and misses some. Counted here are about 730,000 clones, 70% to 90% occurring once; the ten biggest clones make up about 0.011%. Separately, the same data were catalogued under a study of human thymus T cells.

Sequences were obtained from thymocytes. The source of these receptors is a girl in the first two years of life with a congenital heart defect. CDR3s include the opening cysteine and the closing phenylalanine or tryptophan. D genes are given only for firm matches. A row's size may be missing; if present it is once, few, many or a size class.

clone_size: NA
v_call: TRBV2
j_call: TRBJ1-3
d_call: NA
cdr3_aa: CASRGEDGPPKGNTIYF
cdr3_nt: TGTGCCAGCAGGGGGGAGGACGGACCCCCAAAAGGAAACACCATATATTTT

clone_size: NA
v_call: TRBV5-6
j_call: TRBJ2-1
d_call: NA
cdr3_aa: CASSEDQRTYNEQFF
cdr3_nt: TGTGCCAGCAGCGAGGACCAGCGGACCTACAATGAGCAGTTCTTC

clone_size: NA
v_call: TRBV11-1
j_call: TRBJ1-2
d_call: NA
cdr3_aa: CASSPPPGENYGYTF
cdr3_nt: TGTGCCAGCAGCCCCCCACCTGGAGAGAACTATGGCTACACCTTC

clone_size: NA
v_call: TRBV5-6
j_call: TRBJ1-2
d_call: TRBD1
cdr3_aa: CASSLFVAGGLSGYTF
cdr3_nt: TGTGCCAGCAGCTTGTTTGTGGCAGGGGGGTTAAGTGGCTACACCTTC

clone_size: NA
v_call: TRBV5-6
j_call: TRBJ1-1
d_call: NA
cdr3_aa: CASSQQGATEAFF
cdr3_nt: TGTGCCAGCAGCCAACAGGGAGCCACTGAAGCTTTCTTT

clone_size: NA
v_call: TRBV30
j_call: TRBJ2-3
d_call: TRBD1
cdr3_aa: CAWSIARKGGGDTQYF
cdr3_nt: TGTGCCTGGAGTATTGCTCGGAAAGGGGGCGGAGATACGCAGTATTTT

clone_size: once
v_call: TRBV25-1
j_call: TRBJ2-7
d_call: NA
cdr3_aa: CASSEKYPTGRTGYEQYF
cdr3_nt: TGTGCCAGCAGTGAAAAATACCCTACAGGCAGAACCGGATACGAGCAGTACTTC

clone_size: NA
v_call: TRBV7-2
j_call: TRBJ2-1
d_call: NA
cdr3_aa: CASSSSPGWNEQFF
cdr3_nt: TGTGCCAGCAGCTCGAGCCCGGGGTGGAATGAGCAGTTCTTC

clone_size: few
v_call: TRBV6-5
j_call: TRBJ1-1
d_call: NA
cdr3_aa: CASQGGGLLNTEAFF
cdr3_nt: TGTGCCAGCCAAGGGGGTGGGTTGTTGAACACTGAAGCTTTCTTT

clone_size: NA
v_call: TRBV4-1
j_call: TRBJ1-1
d_call: TRBD1
cdr3_aa: CASSQDQRGQGEAFF
cdr3_nt: TGCGCCAGCAGCCAAGATCAGAGGGGGCAGGGTGAAGCTTTCTTT

clone_size: NA
v_call: TRBV28
j_call: TRBJ2-7
d_call: TRBD2
cdr3_aa: CASSHPLLAGGPHLSYEQYF
cdr3_nt: TGTGCCAGCAGTCACCCCCTTCTAGCGGGGGGGCCGCACCTCTCCTACGAGCAGTACTTC

clone_size: few
v_call: TRBV25-1
j_call: TRBJ1-3
d_call: TRBD1
cdr3_aa: CASSESGTGRIGNTIYF
cdr3_nt: TGTGCCAGCAGTGAATCCGGGACAGGGAGGATTGGAAACACCATATATTTT

clone_size: NA
v_call: TRBV28
j_call: TRBJ1-1
d_call: NA
cdr3_aa: CASSFWGGCRYMNTEAFF
cdr3_nt: TGTGCCAGCAGTTTCTGGGGGGGCTGCCGATACATGAACACTGAAGCTTTCTTT

clone_size: few
v_call: TRBV5-6
j_call: TRBJ2-3
d_call: NA
cdr3_aa: CASSFNTDTQYF
cdr3_nt: TGTGCCAGCAGCTTTAACACAGATACGCAGTATTTT

clone_size: NA
v_call: TRBV5-1
j_call: TRBJ2-7
d_call: TRBD2
cdr3_aa: CASSFISGESYEQYF
cdr3_nt: TGCGCCAGCAGCTTCATTAGCGGGGAAAGCTACGAGCAGTACTTC

clone_size: NA
v_call: TRBV9
j_call: TRBJ2-5
d_call: NA
cdr3_aa: CASSVGVGGKETQYF
cdr3_nt: TGTGCCAGCAGCGTAGGAGTGGGGGGAAAAGAGACCCAGTACTTC

clone_size: NA
v_call: TRBV9
j_call: TRBJ1-5
d_call: NA
cdr3_aa: CASSVNGGPDRPQHF
cdr3_nt: TGTGCCAGCAGCGTAAATGGAGGACCAGATCGGCCCCAGCATTTT

clone_size: NA
v_call: TRBV11-2
j_call: TRBJ2-7
d_call: NA
cdr3_aa: CASSRQCFYSYEQYF
cdr3_nt: TGTGCCAGCAGCCGACAGTGCTTCTATTCCTACGAGCAGTACTTC

clone_size: NA
v_call: TRBV14
j_call: TRBJ2-7
d_call: NA
cdr3_aa: CASSQRRRRLMTGKRGEQYF
cdr3_nt: TGTGCCAGCAGCCAACGTCGGCGGAGGCTAATGACAGGCAAGCGAGGCGAGCAGTACTTC

clone_size: NA
v_call: TRBV27
j_call: TRBJ1-2
d_call: NA
cdr3_aa: CASSGDYYGYTF
cdr3_nt: TGTGCCAGCAGCGGAGATTACTATGGCTACACCTTC

clone_size: NA
v_call: TRBV4-1
j_call: TRBJ2-5
d_call: TRBD2
cdr3_aa: CASSQRQRGEETQYF
cdr3_nt: TGCGCCAGCAGCCAAAGGCAGCGGGGAGAAGAGACCCAGTACTTC

clone_size: NA
v_call: TRBV14
j_call: TRBJ2-5
d_call: NA
cdr3_aa: CASSQDFMTREGRETQYF
cdr3_nt: TGTGCCAGCAGCCAAGATTTCATGACACGCGAAGGGAGGGAGACCCAGTACTTC

clone_size: NA
v_call: TRBV19
j_call: TRBJ2-5
d_call: NA
cdr3_aa: CASSHGALRGDQETQYF
cdr3_nt: TGTGCCAGTAGCCATGGGGCCCTCAGGGGGGACCAAGAGACCCAGTACTTC

clone_size: NA
v_call: TRBV6-5
j_call: TRBJ2-7
d_call: NA
cdr3_aa: CASRQEQGSPYEQYF
cdr3_nt: TGTGCCAGCAGGCAGGAACAGGGATCTCCCTACGAGCAGTACTTC

clone_size: NA
v_call: TRBV7-3
j_call: TRBJ2-7
d_call: TRBD1
cdr3_aa: CASSLTGEDEQYF
cdr3_nt: TGTGCCAGCAGCCTGACAGGGGAAGACGAGCAGTACTTC

clone_size: NA
v_call: TRBV9
j_call: TRBJ2-7
d_call: NA
cdr3_aa: CASSSDGDSEQYF
cdr3_nt: TGTGCCAGCAGCTCAGACGGGGACTCCGAGCAGTACTTC

clone_size: NA
v_call: TRBV2
j_call: TRBJ1-1
d_call: NA
cdr3_aa: CASSVERAEAFF
cdr3_nt: TGTGCCAGCAGTGTGGAGAGGGCTGAAGCTTTCTTT

clone_size: few
v_call: TRBV4-3
j_call: TRBJ1-3
d_call: NA
cdr3_aa: CASSGDRRDSGNTIYF
cdr3_nt: TGCGCCAGCTCCGGAGATCGACGGGACTCTGGAAACACCATATATTTT

clone_size: NA
v_call: TRBV7-6
j_call: TRBJ1-1
d_call: NA
cdr3_aa: CASSPVQGRRYTEAFF
cdr3_nt: TGTGCCAGCAGCCCAGTACAGGGTCGACGGTACACTGAAGCTTTCTTT

clone_size: NA
v_call: TRBV28
j_call: TRBJ1-2
d_call: NA
cdr3_aa: CASSPCGAEPLNYGYTF
cdr3_nt: TGTGCCAGCAGCCCTTGTGGGGCCGAGCCCCTTAACTATGGCTACACCTTC

clone_size: NA
v_call: TRBV7-9
j_call: TRBJ1-4
d_call: TRBD1
cdr3_aa: CASSSHDRELFF
cdr3_nt: TGTGCCAGCAGCTCCCACGACAGGGAACTGTTTTTT

clone_size: NA
v_call: TRBV7-2
j_call: TRBJ1-2
d_call: NA
cdr3_aa: CASSTRPSLWPPNYGYTF
cdr3_nt: TGTGCCAGCAGCACCCGCCCTTCTCTGTGGCCCCCTAACTATGGCTACACCTTC

clone_size: NA
v_call: TRBV4-3
j_call: TRBJ2-2
d_call: NA
cdr3_aa: CASSQEEVAPTPDTGELFF
cdr3_nt: TGCGCCAGCAGCCAGGAGGAGGTAGCGCCTACTCCGGACACCGGGGAGCTGTTTTTT

clone_size: NA
v_call: TRBV6-1
j_call: TRBJ1-2
d_call: NA
cdr3_aa: CASSRTGGYGGYTF
cdr3_nt: TGTGCCAGCAGTAGAACCGGGGGGTATGGGGGCTACACCTTC

clone_size: NA
v_call: TRBV4-2
j_call: TRBJ2-1
d_call: NA
cdr3_aa: CASRRLGTQHDEQFF
cdr3_nt: TGTGCCAGCAGGAGGTTGGGGACTCAACACGATGAGCAGTTCTTC

clone_size: NA
v_call: TRBV4-3
j_call: TRBJ1-1
d_call: NA
cdr3_aa: CASSQEVGGERNNTEAFF
cdr3_nt: TGCGCCAGCAGCCAAGAAGTGGGAGGAGAACGGAACAACACTGAAGCTTTCTTT

clone_size: once
v_call: TRBV7-4
j_call: TRBJ1-2
d_call: NA
cdr3_aa: CASSLAGRFGYTF
cdr3_nt: TGTGCCAGCAGCTTAGCAGGGAGGTTTGGCTACACCTTC

clone_size: NA
v_call: TRBV12-5
j_call: TRBJ1-5
d_call: NA
cdr3_aa: CASGLVGEAGYPYSNQPQHF
cdr3_nt: TGTGCTAGTGGTTTGGTAGGGGAGGCAGGGTACCCTTATAGCAATCAGCCCCAGCATTTT

clone_size: NA
v_call: TRBV4-1
j_call: TRBJ2-7
d_call: NA
cdr3_aa: CASSQDDGEGGYEQYF
cdr3_nt: TGCGCCAGCAGCCAAGATGACGGGGAAGGGGGCTACGAGCAGTACTTC

clone_size: NA
v_call: TRBV6-1
j_call: TRBJ1-1
d_call: NA
cdr3_aa: CASSAHPQGTLRNTEAFF
cdr3_nt: TGTGCCAGCAGTGCCCACCCGCAGGGGACCTTGAGGAACACTGAAGCTTTCTTT

clone_size: NA
v_call: TRBV29-1
j_call: TRBJ1-5
d_call: NA
cdr3_aa: CSVGLGQGIQPQHF
cdr3_nt: TGCAGCGTTGGTCTCGGGCAGGGGATCCAGCCCCAGCATTTT

clone_size: NA
v_call: TRBV27
j_call: TRBJ2-7
d_call: TRBD1
cdr3_aa: CASSPDRAYEQYF
cdr3_nt: TGTGCCAGCAGTCCTGACAGGGCCTACGAGCAGTACTTC

clone_size: NA
v_call: TRBV14
j_call: TRBJ1-1
d_call: NA
cdr3_aa: CASSAGQSEAFF
cdr3_nt: TGTGCCAGCAGCGCTGGACAGTCTGAAGCTTTCTTT

clone_size: NA
v_call: TRBV2
j_call: TRBJ2-6
d_call: NA
cdr3_aa: CASSEPRRGGSGANVLTF
cdr3_nt: TGTGCCAGCAGTGAACCCCGCAGGGGAGGGTCTGGGGCCAACGTCCTGACTTTC

clone_size: few
v_call: TRBV11-2
j_call: TRBJ1-1
d_call: NA
cdr3_aa: CASSLDGKGVTEAFF
cdr3_nt: TGTGCCAGCAGCTTAGATGGGAAGGGGGTCACTGAAGCTTTCTTT

clone_size: NA
v_call: TRBV7-4
j_call: TRBJ1-2
d_call: TRBD1
cdr3_aa: CASSSTGVPGVDGYTF
cdr3_nt: TGTGCCAGCAGCTCAACAGGGGTCCCCGGTGTGGATGGCTACACCTTC

clone_size: NA
v_call: TRBV15
j_call: TRBJ2-3
d_call: NA
cdr3_aa: CATSRRTDSTDTQYF
cdr3_nt: TGTGCCACCAGCAGAAGGACTGATAGCACAGATACGCAGTATTTT

clone_size: NA
v_call: TRBV14
j_call: TRBJ2-7
d_call: NA
cdr3_aa: CASSHRVDYEQYF
cdr3_nt: TGTGCCAGCAGTCACAGGGTAGACTACGAGCAGTACTTC

clone_size: NA
v_call: TRBV7-8
j_call: TRBJ2-6
d_call: TRBD1
cdr3_aa: CASSLSDRRGRGRSGANVLTF
cdr3_nt: TGTGCCAGCAGCCTTAGCGACCGGAGGGGCAGGGGGCGGTCTGGGGCCAACGTCCTGACTTTC

clone_size: NA
v_call: TRBV7-2
j_call: TRBJ1-4
d_call: NA
cdr3_aa: CASSQRLATNEKLFF
cdr3_nt: TGTGCCAGCAGCCAGAGACTTGCAACTAATGAAAAACTGTTTTTT